Described below is a single T cell receptor beta chain sequence and its context. The same CDR3 can be traced to other DNA sequences in this sample. This entry is derived from a study of T cell clones after liver transplantation. Across the whole study: A pre-transplant mixed lymphocyte reaction with TCRbeta sequencing defined graft-donor-reactive clones followed in post-transplant blood.

This table comes from immunoSEQ multiplex PCR, and its TCRdb copy is limited to in-frame clones, with some not included. The sample holds more than 45,000 clones, about 71% seen once. This clonotype was obtained from a human patient who received a liver transplant. A subset of T cells may come from the graft donor. The sequenced sample was CD4+ T cells from blood, obtained at the 15-month timepoint.

The CDR3 DNA reads as TGTGCCAGTAGTAAGACAGGGTCCTACGAGCAGTACTTC. This gives the protein CASSKTGSYEQYF. The chain uses TRBV19 and TRBJ2-7; 7 nucleotides agree with TRBD1. CDR1 and CDR2 (germline): LNHDA, SQIVND (reference sequence). V trimming: 4 bases; J trimming: 1 base; junction bases outside the gene matches: 1. The CDR3 is 13 residues long.